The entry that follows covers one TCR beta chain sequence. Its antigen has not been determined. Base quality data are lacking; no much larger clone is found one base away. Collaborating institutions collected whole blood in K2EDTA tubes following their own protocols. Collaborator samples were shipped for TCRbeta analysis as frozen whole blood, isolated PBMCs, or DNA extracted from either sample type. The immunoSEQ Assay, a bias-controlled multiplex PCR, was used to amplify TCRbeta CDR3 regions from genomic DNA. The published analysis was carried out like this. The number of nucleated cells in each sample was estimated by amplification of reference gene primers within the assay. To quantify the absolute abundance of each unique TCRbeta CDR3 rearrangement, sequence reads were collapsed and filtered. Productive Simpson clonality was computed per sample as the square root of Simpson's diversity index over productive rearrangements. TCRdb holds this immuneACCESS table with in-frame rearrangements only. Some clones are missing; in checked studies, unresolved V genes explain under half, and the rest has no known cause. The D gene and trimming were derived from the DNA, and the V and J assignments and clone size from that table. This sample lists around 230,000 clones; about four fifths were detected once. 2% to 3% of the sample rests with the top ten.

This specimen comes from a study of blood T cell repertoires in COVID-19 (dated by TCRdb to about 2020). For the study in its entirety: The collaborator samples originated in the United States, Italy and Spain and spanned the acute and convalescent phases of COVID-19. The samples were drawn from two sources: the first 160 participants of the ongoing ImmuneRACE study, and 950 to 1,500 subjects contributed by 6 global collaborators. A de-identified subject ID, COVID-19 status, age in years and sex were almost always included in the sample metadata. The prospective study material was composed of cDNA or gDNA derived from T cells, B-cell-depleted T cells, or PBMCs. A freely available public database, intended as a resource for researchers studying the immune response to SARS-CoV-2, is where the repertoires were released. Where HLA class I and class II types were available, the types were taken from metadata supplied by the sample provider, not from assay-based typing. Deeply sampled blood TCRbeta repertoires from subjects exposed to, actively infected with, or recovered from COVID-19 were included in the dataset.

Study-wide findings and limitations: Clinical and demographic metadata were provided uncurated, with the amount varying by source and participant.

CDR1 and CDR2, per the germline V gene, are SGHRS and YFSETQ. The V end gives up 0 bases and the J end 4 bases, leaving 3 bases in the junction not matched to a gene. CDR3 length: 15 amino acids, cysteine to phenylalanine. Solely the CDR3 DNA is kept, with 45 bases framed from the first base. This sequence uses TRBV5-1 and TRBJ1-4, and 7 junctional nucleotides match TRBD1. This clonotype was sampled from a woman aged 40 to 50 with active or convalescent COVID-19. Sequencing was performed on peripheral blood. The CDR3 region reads CASSLGGTDNEKLFF. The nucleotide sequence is TGCGCCAGCAGCTTGGGGGGGACAGATAATGAAAAACTGTTTTTT.